This T cell receptor beta chain was found in a study of blood T cell repertoires in COVID-19. Background on the study: Acute and convalescent COVID-19 samples came from the United States, Italy and Spain. The analysed material was cDNA or gDNA that came from T cells, B-cell-depleted T cells, or PBMCs.

As concerns this clone: A read error likely explains this, since a far larger clone differs by one base.

Per the study methods: Nucleated cell counts were estimated from reference gene primer amplification. Data came from immunoSEQ multiplex PCR; TCRdb stores just in-frame clones and leaves some out. V and J calls and clone size follow that table, whereas D and trimming were derived from the DNA. The sample yields approximately 200,000 clones, about 83% seen once. Losses at the gene ends were 6 bases for V and 0 bases for J; bases not matched to a gene: 1. CDR3 length equals 13 residues. Germline CDR1 is MDHEN and CDR2 is SYDVKM. The clonotype originates from a man aged 55 to 70 who had recovered from COVID-19. The V call is TRBV28, the J call TRBJ1-1, with 7 bases that match TRBD1. Source material: peripheral blood. Here the CDR3 DNA reads TGTGCCAGCAGACAGGGGATGAACACTGAAGCTTTCTTT. This codes for CASRQGMNTEAFF.